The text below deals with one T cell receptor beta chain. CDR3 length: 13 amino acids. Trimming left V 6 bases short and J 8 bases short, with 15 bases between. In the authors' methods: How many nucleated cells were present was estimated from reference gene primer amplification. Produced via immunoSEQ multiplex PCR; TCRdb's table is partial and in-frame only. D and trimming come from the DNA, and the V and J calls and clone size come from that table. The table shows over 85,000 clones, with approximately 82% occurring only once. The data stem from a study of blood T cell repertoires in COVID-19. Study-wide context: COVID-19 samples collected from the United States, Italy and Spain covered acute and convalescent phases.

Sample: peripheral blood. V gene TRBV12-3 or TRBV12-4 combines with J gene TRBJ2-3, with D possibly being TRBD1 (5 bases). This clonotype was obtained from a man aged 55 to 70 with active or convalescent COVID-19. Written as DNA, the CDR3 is TGTGCCAGCAGCCAAGACAGCTTGGGTACGCAGTATTTT. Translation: CASSQDSLGTQYF.